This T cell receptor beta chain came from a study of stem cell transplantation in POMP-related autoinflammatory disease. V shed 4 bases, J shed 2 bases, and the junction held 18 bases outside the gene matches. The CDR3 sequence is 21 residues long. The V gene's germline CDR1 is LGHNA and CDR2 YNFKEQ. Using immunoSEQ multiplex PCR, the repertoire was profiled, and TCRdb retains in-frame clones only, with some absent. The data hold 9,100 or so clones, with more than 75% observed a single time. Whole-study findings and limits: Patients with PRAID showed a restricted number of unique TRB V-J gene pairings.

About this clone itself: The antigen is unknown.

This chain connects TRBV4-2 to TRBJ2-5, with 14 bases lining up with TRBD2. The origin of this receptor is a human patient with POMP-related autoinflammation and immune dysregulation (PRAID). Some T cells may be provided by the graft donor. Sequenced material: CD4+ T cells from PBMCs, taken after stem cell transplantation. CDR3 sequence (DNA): TGTGCCAGCAGCCTTGGGATCGGACTAGCGGGAGGACCGGCATCACAAGAGACCCAGTACTTC. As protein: CASSLGIGLAGGPASQETQYF.